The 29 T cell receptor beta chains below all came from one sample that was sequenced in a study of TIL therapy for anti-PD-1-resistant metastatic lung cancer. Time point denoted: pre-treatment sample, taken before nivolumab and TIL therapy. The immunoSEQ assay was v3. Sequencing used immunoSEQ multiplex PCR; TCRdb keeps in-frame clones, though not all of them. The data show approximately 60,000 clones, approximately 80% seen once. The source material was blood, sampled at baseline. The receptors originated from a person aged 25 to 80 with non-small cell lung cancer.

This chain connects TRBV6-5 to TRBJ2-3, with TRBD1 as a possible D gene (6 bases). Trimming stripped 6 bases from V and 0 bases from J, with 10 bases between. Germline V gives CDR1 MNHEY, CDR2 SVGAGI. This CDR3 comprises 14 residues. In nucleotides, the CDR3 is TGTGCCAGCAGACAGGGTCTTAGCACAGATACGCAGTATTTT. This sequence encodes CASRQGLSTDTQYF.

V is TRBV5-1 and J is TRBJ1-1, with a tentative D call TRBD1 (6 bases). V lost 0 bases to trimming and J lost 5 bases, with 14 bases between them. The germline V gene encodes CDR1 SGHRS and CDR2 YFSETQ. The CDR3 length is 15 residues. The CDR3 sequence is CASSLAYTGLTEAFF. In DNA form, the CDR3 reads TGCGCCAGCAGCTTGGCCTATACAGGGCTTACTGAAGCTTTCTTT. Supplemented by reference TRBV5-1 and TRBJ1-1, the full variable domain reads KAGVTQTPRYLIKTRGQQVTLSCSPISGHRSVSWYQQTPGQGLQFLFEYFSETQRNKGNFPGRFSGRQFSNSRSEMNVSTLELGDSALYLCASSLAYTGLTEAFFGQGTRLTVV.

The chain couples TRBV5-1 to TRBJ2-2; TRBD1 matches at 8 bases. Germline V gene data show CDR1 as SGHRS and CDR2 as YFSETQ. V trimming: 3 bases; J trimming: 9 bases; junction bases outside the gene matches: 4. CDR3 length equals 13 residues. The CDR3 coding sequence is TGCGCCAGCAGCTCAGGACAGGGCAGGGAGCTGTTTTTT. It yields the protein CASSSGQGRELFF.

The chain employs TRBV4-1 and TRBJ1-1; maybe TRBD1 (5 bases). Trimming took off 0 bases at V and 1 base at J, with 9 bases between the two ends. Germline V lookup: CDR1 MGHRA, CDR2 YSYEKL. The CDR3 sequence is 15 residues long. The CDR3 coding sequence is TGCGCCAGCAGCCAAGATCCCGACAGGAACACTGAAGCTTTCTTT. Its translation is CASSQDPDRNTEAFF.

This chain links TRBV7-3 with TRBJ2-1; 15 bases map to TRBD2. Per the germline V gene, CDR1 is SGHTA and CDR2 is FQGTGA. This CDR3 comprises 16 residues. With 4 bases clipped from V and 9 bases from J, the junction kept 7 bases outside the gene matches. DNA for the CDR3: TGTGCCAGCAGCTCGGGACTAGCGGGGGGCCCCGGTGAGCAGTTCTTC. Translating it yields CASSSGLAGGPGEQFF.

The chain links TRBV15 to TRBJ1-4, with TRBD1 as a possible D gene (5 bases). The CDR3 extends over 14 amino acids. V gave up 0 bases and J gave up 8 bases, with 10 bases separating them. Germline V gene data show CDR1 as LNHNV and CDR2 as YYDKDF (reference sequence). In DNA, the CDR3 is TGTGCCACCAGCAGAGATTTAGGGGACGAAAAACTGTTTTTT. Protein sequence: CATSRDLGDEKLFF.

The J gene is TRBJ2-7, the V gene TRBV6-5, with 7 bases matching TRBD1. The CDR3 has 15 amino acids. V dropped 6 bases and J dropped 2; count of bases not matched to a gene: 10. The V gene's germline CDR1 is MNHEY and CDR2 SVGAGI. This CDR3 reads CASRLQGSRTYEQYF. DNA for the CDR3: TGTGCCAGCAGACTACAGGGGTCAAGAACCTACGAGCAGTACTTC.

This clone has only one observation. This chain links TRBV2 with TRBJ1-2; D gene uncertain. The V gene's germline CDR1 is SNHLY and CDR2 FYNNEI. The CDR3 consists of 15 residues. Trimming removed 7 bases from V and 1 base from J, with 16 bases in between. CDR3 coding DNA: TGTGCCAGCACCGCGTCGGGCCTTTATAACTATGGCTACACCTTC. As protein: CASTASGLYNYGYTF.

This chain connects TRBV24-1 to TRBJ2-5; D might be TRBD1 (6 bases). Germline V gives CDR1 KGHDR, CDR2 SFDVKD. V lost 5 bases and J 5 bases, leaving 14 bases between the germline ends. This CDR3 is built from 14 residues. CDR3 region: CATSAGRGWETQYF. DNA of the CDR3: TGTGCCACCAGTGCCGGCAGGGGATGGGAGACCCAGTACTTC.

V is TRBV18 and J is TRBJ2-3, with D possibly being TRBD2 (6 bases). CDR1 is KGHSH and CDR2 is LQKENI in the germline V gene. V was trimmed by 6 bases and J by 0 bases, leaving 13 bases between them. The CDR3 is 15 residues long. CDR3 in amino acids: CASSQAGTSTDTQYF. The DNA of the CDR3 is TGTGCCAGCTCCCAAGCCGGGACTAGCACAGATACGCAGTATTTT.

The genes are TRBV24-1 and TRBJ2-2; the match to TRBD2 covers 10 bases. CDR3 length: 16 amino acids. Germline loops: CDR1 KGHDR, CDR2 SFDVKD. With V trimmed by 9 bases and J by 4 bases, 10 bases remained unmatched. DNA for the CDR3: TGTGCCACCGAAAGCGGGAGGGCCTTAGGCACCGGGGAGCTGTTTTTT. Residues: CATESGRALGTGELFF.

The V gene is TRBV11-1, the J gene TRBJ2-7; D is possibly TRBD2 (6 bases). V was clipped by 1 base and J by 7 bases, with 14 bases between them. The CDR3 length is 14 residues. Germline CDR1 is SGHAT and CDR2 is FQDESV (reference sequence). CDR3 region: CASSLGGKGLEQYF. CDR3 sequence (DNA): TGTGCCAGCAGCTTAGGGGGTAAGGGACTGGAGCAGTACTTC.

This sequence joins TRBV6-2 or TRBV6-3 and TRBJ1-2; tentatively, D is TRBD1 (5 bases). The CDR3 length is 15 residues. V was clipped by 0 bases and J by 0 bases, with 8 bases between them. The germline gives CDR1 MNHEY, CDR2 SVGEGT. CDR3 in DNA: TGTGCCAGCAGTTACTCCAGGGTAGCTAACTATGGCTACACCTTC. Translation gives CASSYSRVANYGYTF.

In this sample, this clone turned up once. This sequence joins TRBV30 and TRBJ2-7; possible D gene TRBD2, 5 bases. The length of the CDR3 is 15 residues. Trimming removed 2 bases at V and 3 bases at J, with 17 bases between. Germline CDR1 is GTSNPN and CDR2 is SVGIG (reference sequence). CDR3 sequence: CAWSPASLVGYEQYF. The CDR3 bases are TGTGCCTGGAGTCCGGCCTCACTAGTCGGCTACGAGCAGTACTTC.

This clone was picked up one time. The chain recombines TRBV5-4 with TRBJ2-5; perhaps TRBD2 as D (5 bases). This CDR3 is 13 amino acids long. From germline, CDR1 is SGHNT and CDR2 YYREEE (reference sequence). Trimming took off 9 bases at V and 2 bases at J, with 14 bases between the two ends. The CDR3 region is CATARELQETQYF. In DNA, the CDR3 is TGTGCCACCGCGAGGGAGTTACAAGAGACCCAGTACTTC.

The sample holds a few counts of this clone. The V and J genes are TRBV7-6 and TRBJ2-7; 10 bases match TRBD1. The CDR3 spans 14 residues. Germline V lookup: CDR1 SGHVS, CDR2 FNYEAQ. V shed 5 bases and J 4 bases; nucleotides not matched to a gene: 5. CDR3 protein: CASSPDRGLYEQYF. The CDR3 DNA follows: TGTGCCAGCAGCCCCGACAGGGGGCTATACGAGCAGTACTTC.

Here the CDR3 reads CASSFSQGTDTQYF. CDR3 DNA sequence: TGTGCCAGCAGTTTTTCACAGGGCACAGATACGCAGTATTTT. This chain uses TRBV27 with TRBJ2-3, with a possible D match to TRBD1 (5 bases). Germline assignment: CDR1 MNHEY and CDR2 SMNVEV (reference sequence). Deletions cut 3 bases from V and 1 base from J, with 8 bases between. The CDR3 is made up of 14 amino acids.

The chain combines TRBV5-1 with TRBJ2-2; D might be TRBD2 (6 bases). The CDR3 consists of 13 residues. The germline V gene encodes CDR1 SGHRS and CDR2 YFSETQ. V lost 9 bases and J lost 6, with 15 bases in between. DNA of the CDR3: TGCGCCACCGGGACTGAACTGGCCGGGGAGCTGTTTTTT. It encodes CATGTELAGELFF.

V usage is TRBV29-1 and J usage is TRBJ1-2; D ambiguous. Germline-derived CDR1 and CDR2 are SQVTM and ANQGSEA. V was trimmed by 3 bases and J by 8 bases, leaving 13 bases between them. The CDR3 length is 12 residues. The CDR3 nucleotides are TGCAGCGTTGAGGTAGTCGCTGAGGGCTACACCTTC. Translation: CSVEVVAEGYTF.

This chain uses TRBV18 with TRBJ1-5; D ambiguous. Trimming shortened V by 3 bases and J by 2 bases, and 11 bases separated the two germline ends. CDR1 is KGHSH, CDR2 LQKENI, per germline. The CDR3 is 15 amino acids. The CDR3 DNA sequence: TGTGCCAGCTCACCCCCGGAGAGGGGCAATCAGCCCCAGCATTTT. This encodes CASSPPERGNQPQHF.

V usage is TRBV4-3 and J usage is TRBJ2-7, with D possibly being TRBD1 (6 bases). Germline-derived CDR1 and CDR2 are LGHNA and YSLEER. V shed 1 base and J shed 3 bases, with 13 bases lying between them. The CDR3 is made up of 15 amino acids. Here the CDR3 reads CASSQARTAYYEQYF. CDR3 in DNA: TGCGCCAGCAGCCAAGCTCGGACAGCTTACTACGAGCAGTACTTC.

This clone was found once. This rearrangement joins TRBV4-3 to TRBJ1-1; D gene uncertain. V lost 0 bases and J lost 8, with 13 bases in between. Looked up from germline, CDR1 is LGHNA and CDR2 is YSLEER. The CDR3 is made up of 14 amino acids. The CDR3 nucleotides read TGCGCCAGCAGCCAAGAGCACTGGGCAGAGGAAGCTTTCTTT. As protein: CASSQEHWAEEAFF.

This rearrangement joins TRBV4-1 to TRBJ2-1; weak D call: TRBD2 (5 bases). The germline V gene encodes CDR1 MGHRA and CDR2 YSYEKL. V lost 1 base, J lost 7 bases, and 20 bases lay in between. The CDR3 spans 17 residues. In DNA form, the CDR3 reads TGCGCCAGCAGCCAAGCGTCGGGGTCTGCCCAATTGAATGAGCAGTTCTTC. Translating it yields CASSQASGSAQLNEQFF.

CDR3 sequence: CASSEPGRLFQETQYF. The CDR3, as DNA: TGTGCCAGCAGTGAACCAGGCAGGCTATTTCAAGAGACCCAGTACTTC. This chain connects TRBV6-1 to TRBJ2-5, with D unclear. Trimming removed 2 bases at V and 2 bases at J, with 15 bases between. From germline, CDR1 is MNHNS and CDR2 SASEGT. This CDR3 has 16 residues.

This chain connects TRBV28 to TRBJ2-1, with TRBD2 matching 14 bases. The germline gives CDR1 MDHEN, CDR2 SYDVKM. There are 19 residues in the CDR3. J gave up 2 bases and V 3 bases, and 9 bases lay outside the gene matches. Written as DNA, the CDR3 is TGTGCCAGCAGTTTCAACCCCGGGACTAGCGGGAGTACCTACAATGAGCAGTTCTTC. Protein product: CASSFNPGTSGSTYNEQFF.

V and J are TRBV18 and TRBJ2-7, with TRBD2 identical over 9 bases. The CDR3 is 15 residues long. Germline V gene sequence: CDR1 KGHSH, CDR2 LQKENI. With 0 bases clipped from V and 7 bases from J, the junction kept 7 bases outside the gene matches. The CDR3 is CASSPPGLAEGEQYF. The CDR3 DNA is TGTGCCAGCTCACCACCGGGACTAGCCGAAGGGGAGCAGTACTTC.

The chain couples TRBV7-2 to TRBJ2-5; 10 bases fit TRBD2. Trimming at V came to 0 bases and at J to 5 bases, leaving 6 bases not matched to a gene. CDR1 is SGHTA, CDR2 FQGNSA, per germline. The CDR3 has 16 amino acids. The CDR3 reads CASSLAWLAGGETQYF. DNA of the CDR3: TGTGCCAGCAGCTTAGCGTGGTTAGCGGGAGGTGAGACCCAGTACTTC.

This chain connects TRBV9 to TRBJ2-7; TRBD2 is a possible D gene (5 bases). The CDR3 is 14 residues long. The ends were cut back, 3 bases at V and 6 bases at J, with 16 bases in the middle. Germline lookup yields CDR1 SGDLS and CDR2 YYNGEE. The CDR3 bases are TGTGCCAGCAGCGCCGAGGGCGGCGCCCTCGAGCAGTACTTC. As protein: CASSAEGGALEQYF.

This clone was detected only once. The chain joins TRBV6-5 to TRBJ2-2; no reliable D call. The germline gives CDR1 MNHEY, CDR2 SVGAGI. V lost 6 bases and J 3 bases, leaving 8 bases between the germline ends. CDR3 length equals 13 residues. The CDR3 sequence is CASRGFYTGELFF. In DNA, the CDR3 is TGTGCCAGCAGGGGGTTTTACACCGGGGAGCTGTTTTTT.